This T cell receptor beta chain was retrieved from a study of T-cell reconstitution after alpha-beta-depleted transplantation in children. Study conclusions and caveats: Two months or so post-transplant, alpha-beta T cells reportedly derived from several hundred expanded graft clones. TCRbeta diversity was high at day 60 in some patients (a result of surviving recipient T cells and thymic progenitors). From newly produced T cells came most of the T-cell counts and diversity one year after transplant.

As it was prepared, the TCRbeta library received unique molecular identifiers. TCRdb ran MiXCR on the PCR reads and lists one entry per CDR3 protein. The table lists approximately 630,000 distinct CDR3 sequences, around 14% of them singletons. Germline-derived CDR1 and CDR2 are ENHRY and SYGVKD. V was cut by 6 bases and J by 5 bases, with 10 bases left in between. The CDR3 is 12 amino acids. Remarks on this clonotype: Its antigen is currently unknown.

The genes are TRBV10-3 and TRBJ1-2; D might be TRBD1 (6 bases). This TCR was recovered from a girl aged 2 to 9 with congenital amegakaryocytic thrombocytopenia, due to receive a stem cell transplant. Sequenced here: PBMCs, sampled before TCRalphabeta/CD19-depleted stem cell transplant. CDR3 region: CAISGGEYGYTF. CDR3 in DNA: TGTGCCATCAGCGGGGGCGAGTATGGCTACACCTTC.